The 11 T cell receptor beta chains below come from one sample, sequenced in a study of graft-versus-host responses after intestinal transplantation. Assay used: immunoSEQ multiplex PCR; TCRdb lists only in-frame clones, some missing. The sample contains roughly 100,000 clones, more than 85% of which appear only once. These TCRs are of unknown antigen specificity. Sequences were derived from unstimulated CD4+ T cells sorted from spleen or lymph node cells, sampled before intestinal transplant. These receptors were obtained from a human donor who received an intestinal transplant.

The chain employs TRBV5-1 and TRBJ2-7; TRBD1 is a possible D gene (5 bases). Germline V CDR1 and CDR2: SGHRS, YFSETQ. The ends were cut back, 0 bases at V and 0 bases at J, with 7 bases in the middle. This CDR3 has 14 amino acids. This CDR3 is CASSLVTDSYEQYF. The CDR3, as DNA: TGCGCCAGCAGCTTGGTGACAGACTCCTACGAGCAGTACTTC.

The chain uses TRBV9 and TRBJ2-2; 8 positions match TRBD2. This CDR3 has 15 amino acids. CDR1 SGDLS and CDR2 YYNGEE come from the germline V gene. V shed 5 bases and J 4 bases; nucleotides not matched to a gene: 7. CDR3 region: CASRDGGATTGELFF. In DNA form, the CDR3 reads TGTGCCAGCAGAGACGGGGGGGCTACCACCGGGGAGCTGTTTTTT.

V is TRBV30 and J is TRBJ2-1, with D uncertain. The V end was cut by 4 bases, the J end by 7 bases, with 11 bases between. Germline V CDR1 and CDR2: GTSNPN, SVGIG (reference sequence). CDR3 length: 12 amino acids. CDR3 nucleotide sequence: TGTGCCTGGACGCGCCTTTTGAATGAGCAGTTCTTC. This sequence encodes CAWTRLLNEQFF.

V is TRBV7-9 and J is TRBJ1-2; TRBD1 matches at 9 bases. The CDR3 spans 14 residues. Trimming cost V 4 bases and J 6 bases; bases outside gene matches: 6. CDR1 is SEHNR and CDR2 is FQNEAQ in the germline V gene (reference sequence). Written as DNA, the CDR3 is TGTGCCAGCAGCTGGGACAGGGAGTTCCATGGCTACACCTTC. Protein product: CASSWDREFHGYTF.

This chain uses TRBV6-1 with TRBJ2-7; no clear D. The germline gives CDR1 MNHNS, CDR2 SASEGT. Trimming took 2 bases from V and 2 from J, leaving 16 bases between them. The CDR3 totals 16 residues. The CDR3 DNA sequence: TGTGCCAGCAGTGAATTGTCGGCCTTCACCCCCTACGAGCAGTACTTC. Its protein product is CASSELSAFTPYEQYF.

The chain employs TRBV9 and TRBJ1-1; D gene unclear. V gave up 0 bases and J gave up 4 bases, with 10 bases separating them. The CDR3 sequence is 14 residues long. Per the germline V gene, CDR1 is SGDLS and CDR2 is YYNGEE. CDR3 nucleotides: TGTGCCAGCAGCGTAGCTCTGATTGGCACTGAAGCTTTCTTT. Translation: CASSVALIGTEAFF. Complete variable domain (other parts from reference TRBV9 and TRBJ1-1): DSGVTQTPKHLITATGQRVTLRCSPRSGDLSVYWYQQSLDQGLQFLIQYYNGEERAKGNILERFSAQQFPDLHSELNLSSLELGDSALYFCASSVALIGTEAFFGQGTRLTVV.

The chain is built from TRBV4-1 and TRBJ1-2; TRBD1 matches 9 bases. CDR1 and CDR2 (germline): MGHRA, YSYEKL. The V and J ends lost 4 bases and 2 bases, in that order; junction bases with no gene match: 2. The CDR3 has 14 residues. CDR3 in amino acids: CASSRQGENYGYTF. The CDR3 coding sequence is TGCGCCAGCAGCCGACAGGGGGAAAACTATGGCTACACCTTC.

The CDR3 region has the DNA TGCGCCAGCAGCCCCTCCGGGACAGGGGATTGGATGCCTGAAGCTTTCTTT. Protein product: CASSPSGTGDWMPEAFF. This sequence joins TRBV5-1 and TRBJ1-1; TRBD1 agrees at 10 bases. The CDR3 has 17 residues. CDR1 is SGHRS, CDR2 YFSETQ, per germline. V was clipped by 4 bases and J by 6 bases; unmatched bases: 15.

This clone has only a few counts. The chain has TRBV11-2 and TRBJ2-3; 13 nucleotides align to TRBD2. This CDR3 spans 16 amino acids. In germline, CDR1 is SGHAT, CDR2 FQNNGV. With V trimmed by 5 bases and J by 2 bases, 4 bases remained unmatched. The CDR3 region is CASSILAGGVTDTQYF. The CDR3 bases are TGTGCCAGCAGCATACTAGCGGGAGGGGTCACAGATACGCAGTATTTT.

This sequence joins TRBV5-1 and TRBJ1-5; no clear D. The CDR3 extends over 13 amino acids. V shed 1 base and J shed 7 bases, with 9 bases lying between them. Germline V gene sequence: CDR1 SGHRS, CDR2 YFSETQ. CDR3 protein: CASSLSPGQPQHF. CDR3 coding DNA: TGCGCCAGCAGCTTGAGCCCCGGACAGCCCCAGCATTTT.

Details on this clone: Different DNA sequences within this sample yield the same CDR3. The chain joins TRBV19 to TRBJ2-1; D call uncertain. The CDR3 consists of 13 residues. Germline loops: CDR1 LNHDA, CDR2 SQIVND (reference sequence). The V gene lost 1 base and the J gene lost 1 base, with 2 bases spanning the gap. The CDR3 nucleotides are TGTGCCAGTAGTATAGGATCCTACAATGAGCAGTTCTTC. It codes for CASSIGSYNEQFF.